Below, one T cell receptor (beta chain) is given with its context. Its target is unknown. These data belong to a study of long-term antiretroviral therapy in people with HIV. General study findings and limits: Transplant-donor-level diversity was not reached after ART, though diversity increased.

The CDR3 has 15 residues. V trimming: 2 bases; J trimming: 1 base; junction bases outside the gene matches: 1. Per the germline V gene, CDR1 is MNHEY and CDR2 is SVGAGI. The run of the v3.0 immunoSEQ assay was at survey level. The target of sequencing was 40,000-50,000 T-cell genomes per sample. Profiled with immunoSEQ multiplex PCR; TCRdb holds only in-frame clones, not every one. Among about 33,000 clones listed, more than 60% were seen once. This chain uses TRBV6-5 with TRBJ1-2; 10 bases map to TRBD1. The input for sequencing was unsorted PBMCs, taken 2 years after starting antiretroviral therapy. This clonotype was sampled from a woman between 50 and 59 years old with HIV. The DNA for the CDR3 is TGTGCCAGCAGTTACCGGGACAGGGGTAACTATGGCTACACCTTC. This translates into CASSYRDRGNYGYTF.